This entry lists 16 T cell receptor beta chains sequenced from one sample in a study of T cell repertoires in cytomegalovirus infection. TCRdb passed the reads through MiXCR, listing each CDR3 protein once. Of about 97,000 distinct CDR3 sequences listed, 15% to 20% are singletons. The sequenced material came from PBMCs. All receptors derive from a human donor in good health (CMV status not recorded). Some clones in this sample may be carry-over from other donors' samples.

In this sample, this clonotype turned up many times. The J gene is TRBJ1-2, the V gene TRBV7-9; 7 bases are shared with TRBD1. The CDR3 contains 16 residues. After removal of 2 bases from V and 3 bases from J, the junction contained 9 bases not matched to a gene. In germline, CDR1 is SEHNR, CDR2 FQNEAQ (reference sequence). Here the CDR3 DNA reads TGTGCCAGCAGCTTACAATACAGGGGCGCGGACTATGGCTACACCTTC. It translates to CASSLQYRGADYGYTF.

The chain joins TRBV5-1 to TRBJ1-6; possibly TRBD1 for D (5 bases). Trimming removed 5 bases at V and 7 bases at J, with 13 bases between. Per germline, CDR1 SGHRS and CDR2 YFSETQ. CDR3 length: 14 amino acids. The CDR3 DNA reads as TGCGCCAGCAGTTCCGGGACGGGGAATTCACCCCTCCACTTT. Encoded protein: CASSSGTGNSPLHF.

Only a few counts were recorded for this clonotype. The chain couples TRBV20-1 to TRBJ2-7; 14 bases are a match to TRBD2. Germline lookup yields CDR1 DFQATT and CDR2 SNEGSKA (reference sequence). The V gene end was trimmed by 5 bases and the J gene end by 4 bases; junction bases not matched to a gene: 4. The CDR3 is made up of 14 amino acids. The CDR3 is CSAGLAGGLYEQYF. CDR3 sequence (DNA): TGCAGTGCTGGACTAGCGGGGGGCCTTTACGAGCAGTACTTC.

This clonotype was picked up a small number of times. J is TRBJ1-1 and V is TRBV7-8; D ambiguous. The CDR3 runs to 11 residues. Germline V lookup: CDR1 SGHVS, CDR2 FQNEAQ. V lost 3 bases and J lost 7, with 6 bases in between. This CDR3 reads CASSFGFEAFF. The DNA for the CDR3 is TGTGCCAGCAGCTTTGGGTTTGAAGCTTTCTTT.

The J gene is TRBJ2-3, the V gene TRBV29-1, with a weak D call TRBD2 (5 bases). Germline V gene data show CDR1 as SQVTM and CDR2 as ANQGSEA. The CDR3 has 13 amino acids. V was shortened by 8 bases and J by 4 bases, with 16 bases between the two germline ends. CDR3 protein: CSTMRSGSDTQYF. The CDR3 bases are TGCAGCACGATGAGGTCGGGGTCAGATACGCAGTATTTT.

This chain uses TRBV18 with TRBJ2-5; D perhaps matches TRBD1 (5 bases). CDR3 length equals 13 residues. The V gene lost 3 bases and the J gene lost 0 bases, with 5 bases spanning the gap. Germline loops: CDR1 KGHSH, CDR2 LQKENI. The CDR3 region has the DNA TGTGCCAGCTCACCGGACAACCAAGAGACCCAGTACTTC. The encoded protein is CASSPDNQETQYF. Together with reference TRBV18 and TRBJ2-5, the CDR3 gives the full variable domain: NAGVMQNPRHLVRRRGQEARLRCSPMKGHSHVYWYRQLPEEGLKFMVYLQKENIIDESGMPKERFSAEFPKEGPSILRIQQVVRGDSAAYFCASSPDNQETQYFGPGTRLLVL.

This chain connects TRBV3-1 to TRBJ1-1, with D unresolved. There are 18 residues in the CDR3. CDR1 LGHDT and CDR2 YNNKEL come from the germline V gene (reference sequence). Trimming removed 1 base at V and 3 bases at J, with 21 bases between. CDR3 nucleotides: TGTGCCAGCAGCCAAGTCCCACTAATACCAAGGGCTTACACTGAAGCTTTCTTT. Its translation: CASSQVPLIPRAYTEAFF.

The CDR3 DNA is TGTGCCAGCAGTGCCCGGGACAGATCTATCAGGGGACTGTTTTTT. It specifies CASSARDRSIRGLFF. The chain recombines TRBV25-1 with TRBJ1-4; 7 nucleotides agree with TRBD1. The CDR3 loop spans 15 amino acids. V was pared by 4 bases and J by 13 bases, with 15 bases of the junction left unmatched. In germline, CDR1 is MGHDK, CDR2 SYGVNS.

This clonotype was observed at least ten times. The rearrangement joins TRBV7-2 to TRBJ2-7; 10 nucleotides line up with TRBD2. The germline gives CDR1 SGHTA, CDR2 FQGNSA. The CDR3 covers 15 residues. J was trimmed by 4 bases and V by 3 bases; bases with no gene match: 6. Here the CDR3 reads CASSLASGGRYEQYF. The CDR3 nucleotides are TGTGCCAGCAGCTTGGCTAGCGGGGGTAGGTACGAGCAGTACTTC.

This clonotype has ten or more counts. The V gene is TRBV7-2, the J gene TRBJ1-1; D gene unclear. Germline V lookup: CDR1 SGHTA, CDR2 FQGNSA. Trimming left V 4 bases short and J 1 base short, with 10 bases between. The CDR3 is 14 amino acids. The chain's CDR3 is CASSSPGRNTEAFF. CDR3 sequence (DNA): TGTGCCAGCAGCTCGCCCGGGAGGAACACTGAAGCTTTCTTT.

This clonotype was recorded a few times. The chain has TRBV19 and TRBJ2-5; the D gene could be TRBD1 or TRBD2 (5 bases each). Per the germline V gene, CDR1 is LNHDA and CDR2 is SQIVND (reference sequence). The CDR3 extends over 13 amino acids. V lost 4 bases and J 1 base, leaving 7 bases between the germline ends. This CDR3 is CASSRGFQETQYF. CDR3 in DNA: TGTGCCAGTAGTAGGGGGTTCCAAGAGACCCAGTACTTC.

The chain joins TRBV15 to TRBJ2-1; 9 positions match TRBD1. V shed 5 bases and J 5 bases; nucleotides not matched to a gene: 4. Germline CDR1 LNHNV, CDR2 YYDKDF (reference sequence). This CDR3 is built from 14 residues. CDR3 protein: CATSLGQGDNEQFF. CDR3 DNA: TGTGCCACCAGCTTGGGACAGGGAGACAATGAGCAGTTCTTC.

This clonotype has ten or more counts. V gene TRBV7-2 combines with J gene TRBJ2-1; D remains ambiguous. The CDR3 is 13 amino acids. Germline V CDR1 and CDR2: SGHTA, FQGNSA. V was clipped by 1 base and J by 8 bases, with 9 bases between them. The CDR3 region has the DNA TGTGCCAGCAGCTTAGGTCGACGGCATGAGCAGTTCTTC. Its translation is CASSLGRRHEQFF.

This clonotype was found a few times. V usage is TRBV6-6 and J usage is TRBJ1-6, with TRBD1 matching over 7 bases. The CDR3 has 15 amino acids. The J segment lost 11 bases and the V segment lost 0 bases, leaving 7 bases of the junction unmatched. CDR1 is MNHNY, CDR2 SVGAGI, per germline (reference sequence). CDR3 loop: CASSYSGGDSTPLHF. The CDR3 DNA is TGTGCCAGCAGTTACTCGGGGGGGGACAGTACACCCCTCCACTTT.

At least ten counts were recorded for this clonotype. V is TRBV29-1 and J is TRBJ1-4, with 7 bases matching TRBD1. V lost 6 bases and J lost 5; bases outside the gene matches: 6. From germline, CDR1 is SQVTM and CDR2 ANQGSEA. The CDR3 is made up of 13 amino acids. Here the CDR3 reads CSVRDRPNEKLFF. DNA of the CDR3: TGCAGCGTGAGGGACAGACCCAATGAAAAACTGTTTTTT.

Many counts were recorded for this clonotype. The V gene is TRBV7-2, the J gene TRBJ1-2; 8 bases are a match to TRBD1. This CDR3 is 16 amino acids long. Losses at the gene ends were 2 bases for V and 5 bases for J; bases not matched to a gene: 10. The germline V gene has CDR1 SGHTA and CDR2 FQGNSA. This chain's CDR3 is CASSLPGGQGRYGYTF. The CDR3 nucleotides are TGTGCCAGCAGCTTACCCGGCGGACAGGGACGGTATGGCTACACCTTC. Based on the CDR3 plus reference TRBV7-2 and TRBJ1-2, the full variable domain is GAGVSQSPSNKVTEKGKDVELRCDPISGHTALYWYRQSLGQGLEFLIYFQGNSAPDKSGLPSDRFSAERTGGSVSTLTIQRTQQEDSAVYLCASSLPGGQGRYGYTFGSGTRLTVV.